The present entry profiles one T cell receptor (beta chain) with its context. Its antigen is not identified. Clones were read by immunoSEQ multiplex PCR, and TCRdb kept only the in-frame ones, dropping some. The sample lists thousands of clones; around 76% were seen once. Stage II-IVA oral cavity squamous cell carcinoma was new and untreated by systemic or radiation therapy. Analysis of PBMCs was direct, with no culture step. With V trimmed by 1 base and J by 7 bases, 9 bases remained unmatched. Per the germline V gene, CDR1 is SGHTA and CDR2 is FQGNSA. This CDR3 has 16 residues. The sample comes from a study of neoadjuvant anti-PD-1 for oral cavity cancer. Regarding the study as a whole: PBMC Gini-index clonality exceeded responders' in non-responders post-nivolumab. Higher pretreatment blood Treg/Th17 ratios correlated with higher pretreatment blood and lower post-treatment tumor TCRbeta clonality.

The gene calls are TRBV7-2 and TRBJ1-4, with TRBD1 matching 7 bases. This receptor was obtained from a person aged 40 to 85 with oral cavity squamous cell carcinoma. The source was PBMCs, collected before nivolumab (anti-PD-1) treatment. In DNA, the CDR3 is TGTGCCAGCAGCTTAGACTTACGCAGGGGGTCTGAAAAACTGTTTTTT. Encoded protein: CASSLDLRRGSEKLFF.